This T cell receptor (beta chain) was identified during a study of blood T cell repertoires in COVID-19. Study information: There were acute and convalescent COVID-19 samples, and they came from the United States, Italy and Spain. In each case, the material was cDNA or gDNA derived from T cells, B-cell-depleted T cells, or PBMCs.

Study processing details: Reference gene primers were amplified, and this amplification served to estimate nucleated cell counts. Using immunoSEQ multiplex PCR, the repertoire was profiled, and TCRdb retains in-frame clones only, with some absent. D and trimming were read from the DNA, whereas the V and J calls and clone size are those reported in that table. The top ten clones hold roughly 7.6% of a sample with approximately 220,000 clones, around 82% of them seen once. A single count supports this clone. V lost 0 bases, J lost 5 bases, and 14 bases lay in between. The CDR3 length is 15 residues. CDR1 and CDR2 from the germline V gene are MNHEY and SVGEGT.

The chain recombines TRBV6-2 or TRBV6-3 with TRBJ2-7, with D maybe TRBD2 (6 bases). This receptor was taken from a woman in her fifties or sixties with acute or convalescent COVID-19. Sample: peripheral blood. CDR3 sequence (DNA): TGTGCCAGCAGTTACTCTGAGGTGGTAGCGGACGAGCAGTACTTC. Translating it yields CASSYSEVVADEQYF.